The 32 T cell receptor beta chains presented below share a single source sample, sequenced in a study of molecular identifiers for immune sequencing clone quantification. Each CDR3 protein gets one entry after TCRdb re-called the PCR reads with MiXCR. Of about 500,000 distinct CDR3 sequences detected, around a fifth appear once; the ten largest clones hold approximately 0.8%. Source material: naive CD8+ T cells from blood, with Jurkat cell RNA spiked in. Described subset: FACS-sorted CD8+CD4-CCR7+CD45RA+ naive T cells. Receptors were obtained from a human donor in good health. Some libraries in this study had Jurkat cell RNA spiked in.

This clonotype was observed a handful of times. The chain recombines TRBV2 with TRBJ2-3, with D perhaps TRBD2 (6 bases). The V and J ends lost 1 base and 2 bases respectively, with 13 bases between them. This CDR3 has 16 residues. Germline lookup yields CDR1 SNHLY and CDR2 FYNNEI. This CDR3 is CASSEVSGTPTDTQYF. The CDR3 region has the DNA TGTGCCAGCAGTGAAGTCTCCGGGACTCCCACAGATACGCAGTATTTT.

This clonotype was recorded many times. The CDR3 nucleotides read TGTGCCAGCAGTTACCCGGGAGGAGATACGCAGTATTTT. Residues: CASSYPGGDTQYF. V usage is TRBV6-2 or TRBV6-3 and J usage is TRBJ2-3, with 7 bases identical to TRBD2. CDR3 length: 13 amino acids. Trimming cost V 2 bases and J 5 bases; bases outside gene matches: 1. Per the germline V gene, CDR1 is MNHEY and CDR2 is SVGEGT.

This clonotype was seen ten or more times. V usage is TRBV6-5 and J usage is TRBJ2-5; 10 bases match TRBD2. Germline CDR1 is MNHEY and CDR2 is SVGAGI. The CDR3 contains 14 residues. With V trimmed by 7 bases and J by 1 base, 3 bases remained unmatched. The chain's CDR3 is CASKLAGTQETQYF. In nucleotides, the CDR3 is TGTGCCAGCAAACTAGCGGGGACCCAAGAGACCCAGTACTTC.

With regard to this clonotype: This likely comes from a read error, as the CDR3 has no conserved phenylalanine or tryptophan at its end. The V call is TRBV4-1, the J call TRBJ2-7, with TRBD1 matching 8 bases. The CDR3 runs to 15 residues. The V and J ends lost 4 bases and 0 bases, in that order; junction bases with no gene match: 5. Germline lookup yields CDR1 MGHRA and CDR2 YSYEKL. The DNA of the CDR3 is TGCGCCAGCAGCCCACCCGGACAGGGCTCCTACGAGCAGTACCTC. It encodes CASSPPGQGSYEQYL.

This clonotype was seen ten or more times. The chain employs TRBV20-1 and TRBJ2-7; TRBD1 matches at 7 bases. CDR1 and CDR2 from the germline V gene are DFQATT and SNEGSKA (reference sequence). With 0 bases clipped from V and 4 bases from J, the junction kept 6 bases outside the gene matches. This CDR3 spans 14 amino acids. The CDR3: CSARDGTEFYEQYF. The CDR3 nucleotides read TGCAGTGCTAGAGATGGGACAGAGTTTTACGAGCAGTACTTC.

Many counts were recorded for this clonotype. The chain links TRBV9 to TRBJ1-2, with a weak D call TRBD1 (6 bases). This CDR3 has 15 amino acids. The V gene's germline CDR1 is SGDLS and CDR2 YYNGEE. Trimming removed 1 base at V and 0 bases at J, with 10 bases between. CDR3 sequence (DNA): TGTGCCAGCAGCGTATTTGGACAGTCTAACTATGGCTACACCTTC. It is translated as CASSVFGQSNYGYTF.

This clonotype came up a few times. This chain joins TRBV20-1 and TRBJ2-2; 14 positions match TRBD2. There are 16 residues in the CDR3. V was clipped by 5 bases and J by 5 bases; unmatched bases: 7. In germline, CDR1 is DFQATT, CDR2 SNEGSKA (reference sequence). The CDR3 reads CSASGLAGGYTGELFF. The CDR3 region has the DNA TGCAGTGCTTCAGGACTAGCGGGAGGTTATACCGGGGAGCTGTTTTTT.

This clonotype was found many times. The chain uses TRBV7-6 and TRBJ1-5; TRBD1 might be the D (5 bases). From germline, CDR1 is SGHVS and CDR2 FNYEAQ. Trimming shortened V by 1 base and J by 2 bases, and 9 bases separated the two germline ends. CDR3 size: 15 residues. The CDR3 is CASSLEGRGNQPQHF. The CDR3 bases are TGTGCCAGCAGCTTAGAGGGGCGCGGCAATCAGCCCCAGCATTTT.

The gene calls are TRBV12-5 and TRBJ2-1; 9 bases align to TRBD1. Germline values: CDR1 LGHNT, CDR2 FRNRAP. Trimming cost V 5 bases and J 2 bases; bases outside gene matches: 4. The CDR3 consists of 15 residues. The CDR3 here is CASGPGTGPYNEQFF. CDR3 in DNA: TGTGCTAGTGGTCCCGGGACAGGGCCCTACAATGAGCAGTTCTTC.

This clonotype occurred many times. The J gene is TRBJ2-7, the V gene TRBV20-1; D not resolved. Germline CDR1 is DFQATT and CDR2 is SNEGSKA (reference sequence). V gave up 1 base and J gave up 6 bases, with 13 bases separating them. CDR3 length equals 13 residues. For the CDR3, the DNA is TGCAGTGCTAGAGGATCATCAGTTCTCGAGCAGTACTTC. Residues: CSARGSSVLEQYF.

V is TRBV4-2 and J is TRBJ2-7, with D possibly being TRBD2 (6 bases). The V and J ends lost 1 base and 8 bases respectively, with 9 bases between them. The germline CDR1 and CDR2 sequences are LGHNA and YNFKEQ. The CDR3 runs 12 residues. CDR3 nucleotides: TGTGCCAGCAGCCAAGGAAGCGGGCAGCAGTACTTC. It translates to CASSQGSGQQYF.

At least ten counts were recorded for this clonotype. The J gene is TRBJ2-5, the V gene TRBV7-9; 9 nucleotides align to TRBD1. The junction had 10 bases not matched to a gene; V was cut back by 5 bases and J by 9 bases. This CDR3 is 14 amino acids long. The germline gives CDR1 SEHNR, CDR2 FQNEAQ (reference sequence). The CDR3 bases are TGTGCCAGCAGCGGGACAGGGATCCTAGCTGCCCAGTACTTC. It translates to CASSGTGILAAQYF. The entire variable domain, with the rest obtained from reference TRBV7-9 and TRBJ2-5, is as follows: DTGVSQNPRHKITKRGQNVTFRCDPISEHNRLYWYRQTLGQGPEFLTYFQNEAQLEKSRLLSDRFSAERPKGSFSTLEIQRTEQGDSAMYLCASSGTGILAAQYFGPGTRLLVL.

This clonotype was counted ten times or more. A junction end diverges from the germline sequence, so it may reflect a read error. The rearrangement joins TRBV7-9 to TRBJ2-7; 15 nucleotides align to TRBD2. Germline V gives CDR1 SEHNR, CDR2 FQNEAQ (reference sequence). This CDR3 has 15 residues. The CDR3 protein is CASSLGLAGGYEQYF. CDR3 nucleotides: TGCGCCAGCAGCTTGGGACTAGCGGGAGGCTACGAGCAGTACTTC.

This clonotype came up many times. CDR3 protein: CSARVQASYEQYF. DNA of the CDR3: TGCAGTGCTAGAGTACAGGCCTCCTACGAGCAGTACTTC. The chain carries TRBV20-1 and TRBJ2-7; perhaps TRBD1 as D (5 bases). This CDR3 region has 13 residues. Trimming cost V 1 base and J 0 bases, with 7 bases left between them. The germline CDR1 and CDR2 sequences are DFQATT and SNEGSKA (reference sequence).

This clonotype came up many times. The J gene is TRBJ2-2, the V gene TRBV7-9; TRBD1 or TRBD2 may be the D gene (5 bases each). The ends were cut back, 8 bases at V and 1 base at J, with 8 bases in the middle. In germline, CDR1 is SEHNR, CDR2 FQNEAQ (reference sequence). The CDR3 runs 13 residues. This CDR3 is CASGTLNTGELFF. The CDR3 DNA sequence: TGTGCCAGCGGGACGTTGAACACCGGGGAGCTGTTTTTT.

There are a few counts of this clonotype. This chain uses TRBV7-9 with TRBJ1-4; TRBD1 matches at 9 bases. Germline V gives CDR1 SEHNR, CDR2 FQNEAQ (reference sequence). The V segment lost 3 bases and the J segment 7 bases; nucleotides outside the gene matches: 9. This CDR3 has 16 residues. The CDR3 DNA sequence: TGTGCCAGCAGCTTGGTCGGGACAGGGTTTTTTGAAAAACTGTTTTTT. Translation: CASSLVGTGFFEKLFF.

The chain carries TRBV6-2 or TRBV6-3 and TRBJ1-2, with D maybe TRBD1 (5 bases). The CDR3 consists of 15 residues. Germline CDR1 MNHEY, CDR2 SVGEGT. The germline V and J ends were trimmed by 4 bases and 7 bases, with 19 bases remaining between them. Here the CDR3 DNA reads TGTGCCAGCAGTTCGGGACGGGGGGATATTATTGGCTACACCTTC. It codes for CASSSGRGDIIGYTF.

Remarks on this clonotype: Given a much more abundant clone one base away, this may be a read error. The V gene is TRBV13, the J gene TRBJ1-1; D call uncertain. Trimming cost V 5 bases and J 6 bases, with 16 bases left between them. The germline V gene encodes CDR1 PRHDT and CDR2 FYEKMQ (reference sequence). The CDR3 runs 14 residues. CDR3: CASSLAGVAAEAFF. As DNA, the CDR3 is TGTGCCAGCAGCCTGGCCGGTGTTGCCGCTGAAGCTTTCTTT.

The chain has TRBV6-5 and TRBJ2-7; 8 bases line up with TRBD1. Trimming cost V 0 bases and J 3 bases; bases outside gene matches: 4. This CDR3 spans 15 amino acids. The germline CDR1 and CDR2 sequences are MNHEY and SVGAGI. The CDR3 DNA reads as TGTGCCAGCAGTTACTCAGGACAGGGACACTACGAGCAGTACTTC. Translated: CASSYSGQGHYEQYF.

This clonotype was detected only once. V is TRBV29-1 and J is TRBJ2-1; D unclear. V dropped 5 bases and J dropped 3 bases, with 11 bases sitting between them. The CDR3 is 13 residues long. CDR1 and CDR2 from the germline V gene are SQVTM and ANQGSEA. The CDR3 region is CSVRERNYNEQFF. CDR3 in DNA: TGCAGCGTTCGCGAGAGGAACTACAATGAGCAGTTCTTC.

This clonotype was seen once. A much larger clone differs from this one at a single base, so this may be a read error. The gene calls are TRBV7-2 and TRBJ2-7; D possibly matches TRBD1 or TRBD2 (5 bases each). The CDR3 runs to 14 residues. From germline, CDR1 is SGHTA and CDR2 FQGNSA. CDR3 nucleotide sequence: TGTGCCAGCGGCTTAGTAACCGGGGCTGGGGAGCAGTACTTC. This sequence encodes CASGLVTGAGEQYF. The whole variable domain, remainder taken from reference TRBV7-2 and TRBJ2-7, is GAGVSQSPSNKVTEKGKDVELRCDPISGHTALYWYRQSLGQGLEFLIYFQGNSAPDKSGLPSDRFSAERTGGSVSTLTIQRTQQEDSAVYLCASGLVTGAGEQYFGPGTRLTVT.

Comment on this clonotype: Given a much more abundant clone one base away, this may be a read error. The rearrangement links TRBV4-1 to TRBJ2-7, with 8 bases lining up with TRBD1. V was clipped by 3 bases and J by 4 bases; unmatched bases: 5. The CDR3 sequence is 14 residues long. The germline V gene has CDR1 MGHRA and CDR2 YSYEKL. In nucleotides, the CDR3 is TGCGCCAGCAGCCACGGGGACAGGAAATACGAGCAGTACTTC. It codes for CASSHGDRKYEQYF.

Many counts were recorded for this clonotype. V is TRBV4-1 and J is TRBJ2-7, with D perhaps assigned TRBD1 or TRBD2 (6 bases each). The CDR3 covers 11 residues. The V gene's germline CDR1 is MGHRA and CDR2 YSYEKL. V was shortened by 10 bases and J by 5 bases, with 12 bases between the two germline ends. CDR3 in amino acids: CATRRGDEQYF. The CDR3 DNA reads as TGCGCCACCAGGAGGGGGGACGAGCAGTACTTC.

This clonotype was counted many times. The chain couples TRBV27 to TRBJ2-7, with 9 bases matching TRBD1. The germline gives CDR1 MNHEY, CDR2 SMNVEV (reference sequence). The CDR3 length is 16 residues. The V gene end was trimmed by 3 bases and the J gene end by 5 bases; junction bases not matched to a gene: 11. The CDR3 nucleotides read TGTGCCAGCAGTTTTAGTTCCGGACAGGGGTACCACGAGCAGTACTTC. Protein product: CASSFSSGQGYHEQYF.

The CDR3 DNA is TGTGCCAGCAGTTTATCAGGGATCCTCTACGAGCAGTACTTC. Its protein product is CASSLSGILYEQYF. V gene TRBV28 combines with J gene TRBJ2-7; D is perhaps TRBD1 (5 bases). CDR3 size: 14 residues. The germline V gene encodes CDR1 MDHEN and CDR2 SYDVKM. V shed 1 base and J shed 3 bases, with 10 bases lying between them.

Note on this clonotype: A clone one base away is much larger, so this may be a read error. The CDR3 DNA reads as TGTGCCAGCAGTCCCTCAGGGAAGAATGAGCAGCTCTTC. It codes for CASSPSGKNEQLF. V is TRBV6-5 and J is TRBJ2-1; possible D gene TRBD1, 5 bases. Germline V gene data show CDR1 as MNHEY and CDR2 as SVGAGI. The CDR3 sequence is 13 residues long.

On this clonotype itself: This may be a read error, as it is one base from a much larger clone. The chain links TRBV9 to TRBJ1-5; tentative D call: TRBD1 (6 bases). Germline V gene data show CDR1 as SGDLS and CDR2 as YYNGEE. V dropped 4 bases and J dropped 5 bases, with 19 bases sitting between them. CDR3 size: 16 residues. The CDR3 spells CASSRGSTGADQPQHF. CDR3 nucleotide sequence: TGTGCCAGCAGCCGAGGCTCGACAGGAGCGGATCAGCCCCAGCATTTT.

This sequence joins TRBV6-1 and TRBJ2-3, with D unclear. The germline V gene encodes CDR1 MNHNS and CDR2 SASEGT. The CDR3 consists of 12 residues. V shed 4 bases and J shed 5 bases, with 7 bases lying between them. The CDR3 coding sequence is TGTGCCAGCAGTGCTTTTGGAGATACGCAGTATTTT. Amino acids: CASSAFGDTQYF.

This clonotype was recorded at least ten times. The chain links TRBV4-1 to TRBJ2-5; D is ambiguous. The CDR3 contains 14 residues. Looked up from germline, CDR1 is MGHRA and CDR2 is YSYEKL. V was pared by 5 bases and J by 1 base, with 11 bases between. CDR3 sequence (DNA): TGCGCCAGCAGCTTAGACCGGGTCCAAGAGACCCAGTACTTC. It translates to CASSLDRVQETQYF.

At least ten counts were recorded for this clonotype. The chain joins TRBV7-6 to TRBJ2-5, with a possible D match to TRBD2 (5 bases). CDR3 length equals 17 residues. CDR1 SGHVS and CDR2 FNYEAQ come from the germline V gene. V lost 4 bases and J lost 5, with 23 bases in between. The CDR3 here is CASSSQLDHLAIETQYF. CDR3 coding DNA: TGTGCCAGCAGCTCCCAGCTCGACCACCTAGCCATCGAGACCCAGTACTTC.

This clonotype was recorded a few times. The rearrangement uses TRBV5-5 and TRBJ2-6; 7 bases map to TRBD1. Germline V gene lookup returns CDR1 SGHKS and CDR2 YYEKEE (reference sequence). The CDR3 contains 16 residues. Unmatched junction bases numbered 8, after V lost 5 bases and J lost 3 bases. The CDR3 loop is CASSLNRGYGANVLTF. CDR3 in DNA: TGTGCCAGCAGTTTGAACAGGGGCTATGGGGCCAACGTCCTGACTTTC.

This clonotype was seen only a few times. The chain is built from TRBV20-1 and TRBJ2-7, with 12 positions matching TRBD1. CDR3 length equals 17 residues. Germline V gives CDR1 DFQATT, CDR2 SNEGSKA (reference sequence). With V trimmed by 0 bases and J by 3 bases, 9 bases remained unmatched. Here the CDR3 DNA reads TGCAGTGCTAGAGATCACAACGGGGACAGGGGGCTCTACGAGCAGTACTTC. Amino acids: CSARDHNGDRGLYEQYF.